This paragraph covers one T cell receptor beta chain sequence. Its antigen is unidentified. TCRdb reanalysed the reads using MiXCR and keeps one entry per CDR3 protein. Counted here are 24,000 or so distinct CDR3 sequences, about half occurring once; the ten biggest clones make up around 5%. Germline V gene sequence: CDR1 SGHVS, CDR2 FQNEAQ. V lost 3 bases, J lost 6 bases, and 15 bases lay in between. The CDR3 length is 14 residues. The entry originates in a study of type 1 regulatory T cells. Study background: An in vitro protocol generated T-allo10, a Tr1-enriched, alloantigen-specific CD4 T cell product.

J is TRBJ2-7 and V is TRBV7-8; D perhaps matches TRBD1 (6 bases). The sequence was obtained from a human donor in good health. Sequenced input: cultured T cells, either the whole culture or a sorted T cell fraction (not recorded which). The CDR3 is CASSFRTAVTEQYF. The CDR3 DNA reads as TGTGCCAGCAGCTTCCGGACAGCGGTCACCGAGCAGTACTTC.